This paragraph reports one T cell receptor beta chain. The table lists this clonotype with a few counts. The clone's antigen remains unknown. Base qualities are missing; no much larger clone stands one base away. The library came from 5' RACE. The reads were generated on an Illumina HiSeq 2000. Template switching introduced a universal primer binding site; the final cDNA contained a unique molecular identifier, enabling accurate counting of TCR cDNA molecules. Specific primers in the conserved constant-segment region were used to synthesize first-strand cDNA for the TCR alpha and beta chains. To control for contamination, every cDNA library was double barcoded, receiving both a SMART-Mk sample barcode and Illumina barcodes. TruSeq adapter sequences along with Illumina sample barcodes were introduced in two successive PCR steps. TCR alpha and beta cDNA libraries were sequenced on the Illumina HiSeq platform with custom primers. The authors' pipeline ran thus. MiGEC was used to process raw reads and extract unique molecular identifiers, and MiXCR was used to find CDR3 positions. Recombination models were inferred per individual with the repgenHMM and IGoR tools using an EM algorithm. The analysis of shared clonotypes was done with the tcR package in R, with sharing normalized by the product of cloneset sizes. To study raw recombination free of thymic and clonal selection effects, out-of-frame nonproductive sequences were analyzed. TCRdb reran the public reads through fastp at Q25 and MiXCR, keeping productive beta chains. Identical CDR3 protein sequences are pooled into one entry, listed with their most common genes and DNA. TCRdb assigned the V and J calls; the authors' analysis was not used. This sample is represented by hundreds of thousands of distinct CDR3 sequences; over 20% of them were singletons. The biggest ten clones account for 4.3% of the sample.

The data are from a study of identical twins (dated by TCRdb to 2016 to 2017). With respect to the entire study: To test whether fetal clonotypes persist, this study deep-sequenced TCR alpha and beta repertoires from monozygotic twins, from unrelated adults of various ages, and from cord blood. To rule out contamination, replicate twin experiments were performed at different times with different library preparation protocols. What the authors observed across the whole study: A weaker excess of twin sharing was found in beta out-of-frame sequences because the signal-to-noise ratio was lowered by fewer shared sequences. Because the same donors could not be followed over many years, the conclusions relied on cross-sectional statistical analysis. Out-of-frame TCR alpha sharing in monozygotic twins was systematically underestimated by recombination models, whereas sharing between unrelated individuals was in agreement with the recombination models. Zero-insertion analyses could be partly confounded by invariant T cells such as MAIT and iNKT, though diverse VJ usage argued against such confounding for most clonotypes. Compared with coincidental sharing between unrelated individuals, out-of-frame TCR alpha sequences shared between twins showed an excess of sequences with low generation probability. Fewer insertions were carried by abundant cord blood beta clonotypes; a weaker similar trend was observed in young adult naive repertoires, while no such trend was observed in memory repertoires.

Every donor in the study was a healthy Caucasian. Three pairs of female monozygotic twins, all aged roughly 18 to 30 years, made up the twin cohort. RNA for TCR libraries was isolated from peripheral blood mononuclear cells. The same data also contributed to another study, on T cells expressing NK-cell markers. As noted in the second study: In sorted CD3+CD56+NKG2C+, CD3+CD56+NKG2C- and CD3+CD56-NKG2C+ T-cell subsets from several donors, TCR beta-chain repertoires were profiled. Among the eight sequenced donors, only one was HCMV-seronegative, while the other seven were HCMV-seropositive. In several experiments an anti-gammadeltaTCR antibody was added to restrict sorting to alphabetaTCR-expressing T cells. In several donors, the dominant CD3+CD56+NKG2C+ clonotypes were found to rank among the top 10 CD8+ clonotypes and to make up about 1.0-7.0% of CD8+ T cells. Those dominant clonotypes were again the most abundant among CD3+CD56-NKG2C+ cells in a few donors, at roughly 28.3-65%. Whether the expanded NKG2C-expressing T cell clones were specific for HCMV antigens remained unclear. All eight donors whose samples were sequenced were randomly selected healthy volunteers, three of them men and five women. HCMV serostatus was determined by detecting HCMV-specific IgG in serum with a commercial ELISA kit. For roughly six donors, bulk peripheral blood T-cell repertoires were also sequenced from unsorted PBMC. MIGEC was used to demultiplex reads and group reads by UMI, and MiTCR was used to assemble and quantify clonotypes. To exclude erroneous sequences, only TCR cDNA sequences supported by at least two reads were retained. The tcR package was used for downstream repertoire analysis, and clonotypes were matched across fractions by CDR3 nucleotide sequence plus V segment. VDJmatch was used to annotate antigen specificity against VDJdb, with one amino acid substitution in CDR3 allowed.

The sequence derives from a woman aged 18-29 years in good health. The source material was PBMCs.

The CDR3 corresponds to CASSPKGKRDGSYEQYF. The nucleotides read TGTGCCAGCAGTCCAAAAGGGAAGCGAGACGGATCCTACGAGCAGTACTTC. Recombination joined TRBV12-3 or TRBV12-4 with TRBJ2-7; confidence is insufficient to name the D gene. V and J are truncated by 5 bases and 1 base respectively, leaving an intervening sequence of 21 bases. The CDR3 has 17 amino acids, counting the end cysteine and phenylalanine. Solely the CDR3 DNA is kept, with 51 bases framed from the first base.